This T cell receptor (beta chain) came from a study of blood T cell repertoires in COVID-19. Across the study: PBMCs, B-cell-depleted T cells, or T cells were the source of the cDNA or gDNA that made up the material.

Assay: immunoSEQ multiplex PCR; the TCRdb copy retains only in-frame clones and omits some. The profile covers 100,000 to 150,000 clones, with roughly four fifths appearing a single time and about 6% taken by the ten largest. Trimming took off 5 bases at V and 10 bases at J, with 18 bases between the two ends. The CDR3 is 15 amino acids. Germline V lookup: CDR1 MDHEN, CDR2 SYDVKM. The V and J genes are TRBV28 and TRBJ1-6; D perhaps matches TRBD1 (5 bases). The receptor comes from a man of 80 years or more with COVID-19, enrolled during active disease. Sequencing was done on a sample of peripheral blood. The DNA for the CDR3 is TGTGCCAGCAGTAACCTTAGGGAGGGGTGGTCACCCCTCCACTTT. As protein: CASSNLREGWSPLHF.